At least ten counts were recorded for the clone carrying this T cell receptor (beta chain). CDR3 regions were amplified by Arm-PCR using iRepertoire HTBI primers to build TCR beta libraries. TCRdb re-analysed the multiplex PCR reads in MiXCR, keeping a single row per CDR3 protein. The table records roughly 560,000 distinct CDR3 sequences, approximately 12% of them present only once. The sample is drawn from a study of regulatory T cells in long-lasting Graves disease. The V gene end was trimmed by 3 bases and the J gene end by 4 bases; junction bases not matched to a gene: 3. The CDR3 sequence is 15 residues long. Time point of the sample: newly diagnosed GD, antithyroid drugs for less than 3 months. From RNA extracted from PBMCs, the TCR library was made. These data were also filed under a second study, of T cells in Graves' hyperthyroidism and ophthalmopathy.

The clonotype originates from a woman between 25 and 40 years old with Graves disease. The sequenced sample was peripheral blood mononuclear cells (PBMCs), obtained at new diagnosis, from a patient treated with antithyroid drugs. This chain connects TRBV12-3 or TRBV12-4 to TRBJ1-4, with TRBD1 matching over 9 bases. CDR3 amino acids: CASSFMGQGNEKLFF. The CDR3 DNA reads as TGTGCCAGCAGTTTTATGGGACAGGGTAATGAAAAACTGTTTTTT.